This T cell receptor beta chain was profiled in a study of response to subunit inactivated influenza vaccine. Points from the study as a whole: Every seasonal influenza vaccination brings in few new T cells, the authors suggested.

With respect to this clonotype: Its antigen is unidentified. A much larger clone lies a single base off, so this may be a read error.

Trimming pared 2 bases from V and 0 bases from J, leaving 18 bases between. In germline, CDR1 is MDHEN, CDR2 SYDVKM. The CDR3 is 18 amino acids. MiXCR was run by TCRdb on the RT-PCR reads, yielding one entry per CDR3 protein. The table records about 160,000 distinct CDR3 sequences, about a tenth of them present only once. The source material was non-naive T cells sorted from PBMCs, sampled 35 to 45 days after vaccination. V is TRBV28 and J is TRBJ2-3, with D unclear. The receptor comes from a man in his fifties who received an inactivated influenza vaccine. The CDR3 spells CASSLGVWWNVSTDTQYF. In DNA form, the CDR3 reads TGTGCCAGCAGTTTAGGCGTTTGGTGGAACGTTAGCACAGATACGCAGTATTTT.